One and the same sample provided the 12 T cell receptor beta chains below, sequenced in a study of T cell repertoires in cytomegalovirus infection. MiXCR, applied by TCRdb to the reads, yields one record per CDR3 protein. The sample consists of roughly 120,000 distinct CDR3 sequences, roughly 32% of them appearing once. No antigens are known for them. The sample in question was CD8+ T cells from cultured PBMCs, obtained from culture after CMV antigen stimulation. The receptors stem from a human donor in good health (CMV status not recorded). Some clones in this sample may be carry-over from other donors' samples.

This clonotype was detected a few times. This chain uses TRBV6-2 or TRBV6-3 with TRBJ2-7; no clear D. CDR3 length equals 13 residues. Germline loops: CDR1 MNHEY, CDR2 SVGEGT. V gave up 2 bases and J gave up 2 bases, with 7 bases separating them. This CDR3 reads CASSYAQTYEQYF. The CDR3 region has the DNA TGTGCCAGCAGTTACGCACAGACCTACGAGCAGTACTTC.

In its sample, this clonotype was seen once. The chain couples TRBV5-6 to TRBJ1-1, with unresolved D. The CDR3 has 14 amino acids. V was cut by 4 bases and J by 2 bases, with 12 bases left in between. CDR1 SGHDT and CDR2 YYEEEE come from the germline V gene. CDR3 sequence reads: CASSPAGVNTEAFF. The CDR3 nucleotides read TGTGCCAGCAGCCCAGCCGGGGTAAACACTGAAGCTTTCTTT. Combining the CDR3 with reference TRBV5-6 and TRBJ1-1 gives the whole variable domain DAGVTQSPTHLIKTRGQQVTLRCSPKSGHDTVSWYQQALGQGPQFIFQYYEEEERQRGNFPDRFSGHQFPNYSSELNVNALLLGDSALYLCASSPAGVNTEAFFGQGTRLTVV.

This clonotype has only a few counts. Its ends do not fully match the called genes, so a read error is possible. DNA of the CDR3: TGTGCCAGCAGCCAAGGGGGGACAGCGACCTACGAGCAGTACTTC. It translates to CASSQGGTATYEQYF. V gene TRBV4-1 combines with J gene TRBJ2-7, with D perhaps matching TRBD1 (7 bases). CDR3 length: 15 residues. CDR1 and CDR2 from the germline V gene are MGHRA and YSYEKL.

There are many counts of this clonotype. The chain uses TRBV7-2 and TRBJ1-2, with D possibly being TRBD1 (6 bases). Germline V gene data show CDR1 as SGHTA and CDR2 as FQGNSA. V lost 0 bases, J lost 0 bases, and 8 bases lay in between. The CDR3 totals 15 residues. CDR3 in DNA: TGTGCCAGCAGCTTAGCCAGGGGCGCTAACTATGGCTACACCTTC. The encoded protein is CASSLARGANYGYTF.

This clonotype was seen at least ten times. The rearrangement uses TRBV7-8 and TRBJ2-2, with 7 bases aligning to TRBD1. CDR1 and CDR2 (germline): SGHVS, FQNEAQ. CDR3 length: 16 residues. The trim removed 5 bases at V and 5 bases at J, leaving 11 bases unmatched. The CDR3 sequence: CASSPSTGSGTGELFF. In nucleotides, the CDR3 is TGTGCCAGCAGCCCTTCGACAGGGAGTGGAACCGGGGAGCTGTTTTTT. The full variable domain, rest sourced from reference TRBV7-8 and TRBJ2-2, is GAGVSQSPRYKVAKRGQDVALRCDPISGHVSLFWYQQALGQGPEFLTYFQNEAQLDKSGLPSDRFFAERPEGSVSTLKIQRTQQEDSAVYLCASSPSTGSGTGELFFGEGSRLTVL.

This clonotype was seen ten or more times. The chain links TRBV7-9 to TRBJ1-1; 7 nucleotides agree with TRBD1. Germline assignment: CDR1 SEHNR and CDR2 FQNEAQ (reference sequence). This CDR3 is built from 15 residues. Trimming removed 5 bases from V and 6 bases from J; junction bases left unmatched: 12. CDR3 protein: CASSGGDRLIAEAFF. The CDR3 DNA sequence: TGTGCCAGCAGCGGGGGGGACAGATTAATTGCTGAAGCTTTCTTT. Together with reference TRBV7-9 and TRBJ1-1, the CDR3 gives the full variable domain: DTGVSQNPRHKITKRGQNVTFRCDPISEHNRLYWYRQTLGQGPEFLTYFQNEAQLEKSRLLSDRFSAERPKGSFSTLEIQRTEQGDSAMYLCASSGGDRLIAEAFFGQGTRLTVV.

This clonotype was detected only a few times. The J gene is TRBJ2-7, the V gene TRBV28, with D tentatively TRBD2 (5 bases). There are 15 residues in the CDR3. The germline V and J ends were trimmed by 6 bases and 4 bases, with 19 bases remaining between them. In germline, CDR1 is MDHEN, CDR2 SYDVKM. CDR3 loop: CASSGTRRRIYEQYF. CDR3 nucleotides: TGTGCCAGCAGCGGTACCAGGAGGAGGATATACGAGCAGTACTTC. Combining the CDR3 with reference TRBV28 and TRBJ2-7 gives the whole variable domain DVKVTQSSRYLVKRTGEKVFLECVQDMDHENMFWYRQDPGLGLRLIYFSYDVKMKEKGDIPEGYSVSREKKERFSLILESASTNQTSMYLCASSGTRRRIYEQYFGPGTRLTVT.

This clonotype was seen ten or more times. The CDR3: CASVGAGRQETQYF. In DNA, the CDR3 is TGTGCCAGCGTGGGGGCGGGGAGACAAGAGACCCAGTACTTC. The rearrangement links TRBV11-2 to TRBJ2-5, with D possibly being TRBD1 or TRBD2 (6 bases each). There are 14 residues in the CDR3. The germline V and J ends were trimmed by 8 bases and 2 bases, with 15 bases remaining between them. Germline V gene sequence: CDR1 SGHAT, CDR2 FQNNGV. Using reference TRBV11-2 and TRBJ2-5 for the parts outside the CDR3, the full variable domain is EAGVAQSPRYKIIEKRQSVAFWCNPISGHATLYWYQQILGQGPKLLIQFQNNGVVDDSQLPKDRFSAERLKGVDSTLKIQPAKLEDSAVYLCASVGAGRQETQYFGPGTRLLVL.

The rearrangement uses TRBV10-3 and TRBJ2-5, with no clear D. Trimming left V 0 bases short and J 1 base short, with 9 bases between. CDR3 size: 15 residues. CDR1 and CDR2 from the germline V gene are ENHRY and SYGVKD. The CDR3 DNA reads as TGTGCCATCAGTGAGTCAGGGCAGACCCAAGAGACCCAGTACTTC. Translation: CAISESGQTQETQYF.

The chain is built from TRBV6-6 and TRBJ1-1; D possibly corresponds to TRBD1 (5 bases). This CDR3 is built from 11 residues. Trimming took off 7 bases at V and 7 bases at J, with 10 bases between the two ends. Germline V gene sequence: CDR1 MNHNY, CDR2 SVGAGI (reference sequence). The CDR3 sequence is CASTPGLEAFF. CDR3 nucleotide sequence: TGTGCCAGCACCCCGGGACTTGAAGCTTTCTTT.

V usage is TRBV3-1 and J usage is TRBJ2-1; the D is unclear. The germline V gene has CDR1 LGHDT and CDR2 YNNKEL (reference sequence). V gave up 2 bases and J gave up 8 bases, with 22 bases separating them. The CDR3 loop spans 17 amino acids. The CDR3 nucleotides are TGTGCCAGCAGCCAAAGCGAAAGGGCATCTTACCGCGATGAGCAGTTCTTC. It yields the protein CASSQSERASYRDEQFF.

This clonotype came up a few times. The chain employs TRBV7-2 and TRBJ1-4, with D perhaps matching TRBD1 (5 bases). CDR1 SGHTA and CDR2 FQGNSA come from the germline V gene. This CDR3 has 16 residues. V was trimmed by 5 bases and J by 7 bases, leaving 20 bases between them. CDR3 region: CASSIRAGGFGEKLFF. The DNA for the CDR3 is TGTGCCAGCAGCATCCGGGCGGGGGGGTTTGGTGAAAAACTGTTTTTT.